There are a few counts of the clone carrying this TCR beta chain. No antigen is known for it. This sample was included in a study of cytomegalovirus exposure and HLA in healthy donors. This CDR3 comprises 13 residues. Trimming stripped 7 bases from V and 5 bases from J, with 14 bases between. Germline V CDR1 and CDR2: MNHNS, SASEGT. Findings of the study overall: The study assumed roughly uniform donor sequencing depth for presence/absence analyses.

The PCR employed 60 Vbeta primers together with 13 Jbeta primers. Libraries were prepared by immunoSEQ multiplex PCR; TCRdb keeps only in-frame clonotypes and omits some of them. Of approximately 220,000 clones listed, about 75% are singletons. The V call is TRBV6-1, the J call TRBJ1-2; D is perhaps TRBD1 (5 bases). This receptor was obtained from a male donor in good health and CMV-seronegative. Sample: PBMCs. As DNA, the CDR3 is TGTGCCAGCACAGGGCGTAATGCTTATGGCTACACCTTC. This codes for CASTGRNAYGYTF.